The source of this TCR beta chain is a study of T cells in localized non-small cell lung cancer. Produced via immunoSEQ multiplex PCR; TCRdb's table is partial and in-frame only. The table shows 20,000 to 30,000 clones, with about 90% occurring only once. Comments on this clone: Its antigen remains unidentified.

The ends lost 5 bases at V and 0 bases at J; junction bases unmatched: 5. The CDR3 runs 15 residues. Germline loops: CDR1 SGHRS, CDR2 YFSETQ. General study results and limits: Longer overall survival was associated with a higher density of T cells in the blood. Tumor trailed uninvolved adjacent lung in T cell clonality, which peaked there.

Sequenced material: peripheral blood, taken before any cancer treatment. V and J are TRBV5-1 and TRBJ1-5; 7 bases map to TRBD1. This clonotype originated in a woman between 35 and 75 years old with stage I lung adenocarcinoma. The CDR3 loop is CASRPGQASNQPQHF. CDR3 DNA: TGCGCCAGCAGACCCGGACAGGCTAGCAATCAGCCCCAGCATTTT.